Shown below are 2 T cell receptor beta chains from a single sample sequenced in a study of blood T cells in healthy people across ages. Together with a sample-barcoded 5' primer, a J-beta primer mix was included in a second PCR lasting 7 to 11 cycles. MiXCR was run by TCRdb on the 5' RACE reads, yielding one entry per CDR3 protein. The sample consists of roughly 800,000 distinct CDR3 sequences, roughly 34% of them appearing once. The sample consisted of blood. Source of these receptors: a young man in good health.

Remarks on this clonotype: The junction shows a germline mismatch at one end, possibly a read error. The J gene is TRBJ2-1, the V gene TRBV5-1; D gene unclear. Judging by the DNA end, TRBJ2-7 fits better; the J call may be wrong. The germline CDR1 and CDR2 sequences are SGHRS and YFSETQ. The length of the CDR3 is 15 residues. CDR3 region: CASSLLASSYNEQYF. CDR3 nucleotides: TGTGCCAGCAGTTTATTAGCCAGCTCCTACAATGAGCAGTACTTC.

With regard to this clonotype: One end of the junction is discordant with germline, which a read error may explain. V is TRBV20-1 and J is TRBJ1-2; D unclear. CDR3 length: 17 residues. Germline V CDR1 and CDR2: DFQATT, SNEGSKA (reference sequence). CDR3 in amino acids: CSVRAEPGRITNYGYTF. CDR3 sequence (DNA): TGCAGTGTTAGAGCGGAACCCGGACGGATCACTAACTATGGCTACACCTTC.